These 10 T cell receptor beta chains were all obtained from the same sample, sequenced in a study of blood T cell repertoires in COVID-19. The protocol was immunoSEQ multiplex PCR, while the TCRdb copy is restricted to in-frame clones and leaves out a portion. Among around 340,000 clones listed, approximately 91% were seen once. Sequencing was done on a sample of PBMCs or T cells enriched from blood (not recorded which). The receptors come from a woman aged 25 to 39 who had been exposed to COVID-19.

The V and J genes are TRBV6-5 and TRBJ1-2, with D possibly matching TRBD1 (5 bases). This CDR3 has 14 amino acids. Germline-derived CDR1 and CDR2 are MNHEY and SVGAGI. Trimming pared 6 bases from V and 4 bases from J, leaving 15 bases between. This chain's CDR3 is CASSWGTGRYGYTF. The DNA for the CDR3 is TGTGCCAGCAGCTGGGGCACAGGTCGCTATGGCTACACCTTC.

The rearrangement joins TRBV5-4 to TRBJ2-2; D gene ambiguous. CDR3 size: 12 residues. Deletions cut 5 bases from V and 6 bases from J, with 8 bases between. In germline, CDR1 is SGHNT, CDR2 YYREEE (reference sequence). The chain's CDR3 is CASSESAGELFF. As DNA, the CDR3 is TGTGCCAGCAGTGAGAGTGCCGGGGAGCTGTTTTTT.

Remarks on this clone: The sample carries other DNA sequences with the same CDR3. The chain carries TRBV30 and TRBJ2-3; TRBD2 might be the D (6 bases). This CDR3 has 14 amino acids. The V gene lost 0 bases and the J gene lost 1 base, with 8 bases spanning the gap. Germline V gene data show CDR1 as GTSNPN and CDR2 as SVGIG (reference sequence). This CDR3 is CAWSVLAGTDTQYF. The CDR3 coding sequence is TGTGCCTGGAGTGTACTAGCCGGCACAGATACGCAGTATTTT.

The chain carries TRBV10-2 and TRBJ2-1, with TRBD2 matching over 15 bases. Germline trimming cut 6 bases from V and 2 bases from J; bases unmatched to any gene: 8. The CDR3 length is 18 residues. Looked up from germline, CDR1 is WSHSY and CDR2 is SAAADI. The CDR3 protein is CASRTGLAGGPTYNEQFF. The CDR3 DNA reads as TGCGCCAGCAGGACCGGACTAGCGGGAGGGCCGACCTACAATGAGCAGTTCTTC.

The gene calls are TRBV19 and TRBJ2-5, with a weak D call TRBD1 (6 bases). V was pared by 5 bases and J by 4 bases, with 14 bases between. CDR1 and CDR2 (germline): LNHDA, SQIVND (reference sequence). The CDR3 consists of 14 residues. CDR3 protein: CASSPDRIGETQYF. The CDR3 nucleotides read TGTGCCAGTAGTCCCGACAGGATCGGAGAGACCCAGTACTTC.

The genes are TRBV6-6 and TRBJ2-7; D unresolved. Germline loops: CDR1 MNHNY, CDR2 SVGAGI (reference sequence). With 0 bases removed from V and 5 bases from J, the gap between germline ends came to 8 bases. CDR3 size: 13 residues. CDR3 residues: CASSYSGLNEQYF. CDR3 nucleotides: TGTGCCAGCAGTTACTCGGGCCTAAACGAGCAGTACTTC.

The rearrangement uses TRBV7-2 and TRBJ1-5; D gene uncertain. The ends were cut back, 8 bases at V and 6 bases at J, with 14 bases in the middle. The length of the CDR3 is 13 residues. Germline lookup yields CDR1 SGHTA and CDR2 FQGNSA. The CDR3 DNA sequence: TGTGCCAGCCGCCGACAAGTGGGTCAGCCCCAGCATTTT. Its translation is CASRRQVGQPQHF.

J is TRBJ1-1 and V is TRBV7-3; 7 positions agree with TRBD1. The germline gives CDR1 SGHTA, CDR2 FQGTGA. The length of the CDR3 is 16 residues. The ends lost 7 bases at V and 4 bases at J; junction bases unmatched: 15. Here the CDR3 DNA reads TGTGCCAGCAACCACCGTGAGCAGGGGGATAGCACTGAAGCTTTCTTT. Its protein is CASNHREQGDSTEAFF.

This clone was seen only a few times. V and J are TRBV19 and TRBJ1-5; D is possibly TRBD1 (6 bases). Trimming took off 7 bases at V and 6 bases at J, with 16 bases between the two ends. The CDR3 contains 14 residues. Per the germline V gene, CDR1 is LNHDA and CDR2 is SQIVND (reference sequence). The CDR3, as DNA: TGTGCCAGTATGGGAACAGGGTCGGGTCAGCCCCAGCATTTT. This encodes CASMGTGSGQPQHF.

This clone was seen just once. In DNA form, the CDR3 reads TGTGCCAGCTCACCGGACAGGAGTAATTATGGCTACACCTTC. This gives the protein CASSPDRSNYGYTF. The chain combines TRBV18 with TRBJ1-2; TRBD1 aligns across 7 bases. Germline V gives CDR1 KGHSH, CDR2 LQKENI. This CDR3 spans 14 amino acids. The J segment lost 5 bases and the V segment lost 3 bases, leaving 6 bases of the junction unmatched. Full variable domain (remainder filled in from reference TRBV18 and TRBJ1-2): NAGVMQNPRHLVRRRGQEARLRCSPMKGHSHVYWYRQLPEEGLKFMVYLQKENIIDESGMPKERFSAEFPKEGPSILRIQQVVRGDSAAYFCASSPDRSNYGYTFGSGTRLTVV.